Listed here are 32 T cell receptor beta chains from one sample, sequenced in a study of blood T cells in healthy people across ages. Together with a sample-barcoded 5' primer, a J-beta primer mix was included in a second PCR lasting about 6 to 11 cycles. MiXCR was run by TCRdb on the 5' RACE reads, yielding one entry per CDR3 protein. The table includes around 1,500,000 distinct CDR3 sequences, 42% detected once. The sample consisted of blood. The source is a woman aged 18-29 years in good health.

The count of this clonotype is one. The chain is built from TRBV19 and TRBJ2-1; a possible D gene is TRBD2 (6 bases). Deletions cut 5 bases from V and 2 bases from J, with 16 bases between. Germline V gives CDR1 LNHDA, CDR2 SQIVND (reference sequence). The CDR3 length is 16 residues. The CDR3 DNA reads as TGTGCCAGTAGTTCCCTCGGAGGGTCTCCCTACAATGAGCAGTTCTTC. Protein: CASSSLGGSPYNEQFF.

The V and J genes are TRBV9 and TRBJ2-7; possible D gene TRBD1, 6 bases. Germline V gene sequence: CDR1 SGDLS, CDR2 YYNGEE. The V gene lost 0 bases and the J gene lost 2 bases, with 12 bases spanning the gap. CDR3 length: 15 amino acids. In DNA, the CDR3 is TGTGCCAGCAGCGTAGCGGCAGGGGAGACCTACGAGCAGTACTTC. Encoded protein: CASSVAAGETYEQYF.

This clonotype occurred a few times. V usage is TRBV24-1 and J usage is TRBJ2-7; D is unclear. Germline V gene data show CDR1 as KGHDR and CDR2 as SFDVKD. V was clipped by 2 bases and J by 3 bases, with 4 bases between them. The CDR3 has 12 amino acids. In DNA form, the CDR3 reads TGTGCCACCAGTGATTCTTACTACGAGCAGTACTTC. This gives the protein CATSDSYYEQYF.

The chain uses TRBV6-5 and TRBJ2-3, with a tentative D call TRBD1 (5 bases). The CDR3 extends over 15 amino acids. The germline V and J ends were trimmed by 0 bases and 3 bases, with 10 bases remaining between them. Germline values: CDR1 MNHEY, CDR2 SVGAGI. The CDR3 sequence: CASSYSPGWTDTQYF. The CDR3 DNA sequence: TGTGCCAGCAGTTACTCTCCAGGGTGGACAGATACGCAGTATTTT.

This chain links TRBV28 with TRBJ2-3, with a weak D call TRBD2 (7 bases). Germline V CDR1 and CDR2: MDHEN, SYDVKM. The CDR3 has 16 residues. Trimming shortened V by 5 bases and J by 5 bases, and 20 bases separated the two germline ends. CDR3 sequence: CASSPLVGGREDTQYF. In nucleotides, the CDR3 is TGTGCCAGCAGTCCATTAGTGGGGGGGCGGGAAGATACGCAGTATTTT.

In its sample, this clonotype was seen a few times. The rearrangement links TRBV11-1 to TRBJ2-1; D gene uncertain. Germline CDR1 and CDR2: SGHAT and FQDESV (reference sequence). The V gene lost 3 bases and the J gene lost 8 bases, with 11 bases spanning the gap. The CDR3 has 13 residues. As DNA, the CDR3 is TGTGCCAGCAGCTTGAGGCTAGACCATGAGCAGTTCTTC. Protein: CASSLRLDHEQFF.

On this clonotype itself: A much more abundant neighbour one base away suggests this may be a read error. The chain has TRBV7-9 and TRBJ2-1, with unresolved D. The CDR3 loop spans 11 amino acids. Germline values: CDR1 SEHNR, CDR2 FQNEAQ (reference sequence). The CDR3 sequence: CASSIYSEQFF. CDR3 DNA: TGTGCCAGCAGCATCTACAGTGAGCAGTTCTTC.

The chain joins TRBV27 to TRBJ1-4, with D unresolved. CDR3 length equals 14 residues. V dropped 2 bases and J dropped 5 bases, with 9 bases sitting between them. Looked up from germline, CDR1 is MNHEY and CDR2 is SMNVEV (reference sequence). CDR3 loop: CASSLRNGNEKLFF. The CDR3 DNA reads as TGTGCCAGCAGTTTAAGGAACGGGAATGAAAAACTGTTTTTT.

J is TRBJ1-2 and V is TRBV7-9; 8 positions agree with TRBD1. CDR3 length: 16 residues. After removal of 5 bases from V and 4 bases from J, the junction contained 12 bases not matched to a gene. The germline V gene has CDR1 SEHNR and CDR2 FQNEAQ (reference sequence). In nucleotides, the CDR3 is TGTGCCAGCAGCACCCGCCCCGGACAGGGCGGCTATGGCTACACCTTC. Translation: CASSTRPGQGGYGYTF. The full variable domain, rest sourced from reference TRBV7-9 and TRBJ1-2, is DTGVSQNPRHKITKRGQNVTFRCDPISEHNRLYWYRQTLGQGPEFLTYFQNEAQLEKSRLLSDRFSAERPKGSFSTLEIQRTEQGDSAMYLCASSTRPGQGGYGYTFGSGTRLTVV.

V is TRBV3-1 and J is TRBJ2-2; 7 bases line up with TRBD2. Trimming removed 3 bases from V and 0 bases from J; junction bases left unmatched: 4. CDR1 and CDR2 from the germline V gene are LGHDT and YNNKEL (reference sequence). The length of the CDR3 is 16 residues. The CDR3 coding sequence is TGTGCCAGCAGCCACAGAGCGGGGACGAACACCGGGGAGCTGTTTTTT. The encoded protein is CASSHRAGTNTGELFF. The complete variable domain, with remaining parts taken from reference TRBV3-1 and TRBJ2-2, reads DTAVSQTPKYLVTQMGNDKSIKCEQNLGHDTMYWYKQDSKKFLKIMFSYNNKELIINETVPNRFSPKSPDKAHLNLHINSLELGDSAVYFCASSHRAGTNTGELFFGEGSRLTVL.

This clonotype was recorded many times. V is TRBV7-2 and J is TRBJ2-4; TRBD2 aligns across 12 bases. The CDR3 has 18 amino acids. The germline CDR1 and CDR2 sequences are SGHTA and FQGNSA. V lost 0 bases to trimming and J lost 6 bases; unmatched junction nucleotides: 9. CDR3 sequence: CASSLAFSRLAGANIQYF. DNA for the CDR3: TGTGCCAGCAGCTTAGCGTTTAGTCGACTAGCGGGAGCAAACATTCAGTACTTC.

This clonotype was detected many times. The chain's CDR3 is CASSASDNEQFF. The CDR3 DNA reads TGTGCCAGCAGCGCGTCCGACAATGAGCAGTTCTTC. The chain joins TRBV12-3 or TRBV12-4 to TRBJ2-1, with D hard to call. This CDR3 contains 12 residues. Trimming pared 6 bases from V and 5 bases from J, leaving 8 bases between.

The chain has TRBV27 and TRBJ2-1; possibly TRBD1 or TRBD2 for D (5 bases each). The end of the DNA aligns better with TRBJ2-7, so the J call may be wrong. The CDR3 runs 15 residues. CDR1 and CDR2 from the germline V gene are MNHEY and SMNVEV (reference sequence). The CDR3 DNA reads as TGTGCCAGCAGACTGAACCGGGACGGATTTCGCGAGCAGTACTTC. Amino acid sequence: CASRLNRDGFREQYF.

This chain connects TRBV7-9 to TRBJ2-1; D is unresolved. The CDR3 is 13 residues long. V lost 5 bases, J lost 16 bases, and 21 bases lay in between. CDR1 and CDR2 (germline): SEHNR, FQNEAQ (reference sequence). The CDR3 DNA sequence: TGTGCCAGCAGCCGTGTCCTAGGCCTTGGTAGTTTCTTC. Protein sequence: CASSRVLGLGSFF.

J is TRBJ2-7 and V is TRBV7-9; 8 bases fit TRBD1. The CDR3 sequence is 15 residues long. The germline CDR1 and CDR2 sequences are SEHNR and FQNEAQ (reference sequence). V shed 2 bases and J 2 bases; nucleotides not matched to a gene: 5. The CDR3 loop reads CASSLSSQGAYEQYF. CDR3 coding DNA: TGTGCCAGCAGCTTATCCTCACAGGGGGCCTACGAGCAGTACTTC.

The chain has TRBV6-1 and TRBJ1-6; weak D call: TRBD1 (5 bases). Trimming removed 5 bases from V and 5 bases from J, with 16 bases in between. Germline V lookup: CDR1 MNHNS, CDR2 SASEGT. CDR3 length: 16 residues. CDR3 sequence reads: CASSMLGDSHNSPLHF. CDR3 DNA: TGTGCCAGCAGTATGTTGGGTGACAGTCATAATTCACCCCTCCACTTT.

The V call is TRBV4-1, the J call TRBJ1-2, with 11 bases matching TRBD1. J gave up 6 bases and V 4 bases, and 4 bases lay outside the gene matches. Germline V gives CDR1 MGHRA, CDR2 YSYEKL. The CDR3 loop spans 14 amino acids. Here the CDR3 reads CASSPGQGANGYTF. CDR3 DNA sequence: TGCGCCAGCAGCCCAGGACAGGGGGCGAATGGCTACACCTTC.

The rearrangement links TRBV6-6 to TRBJ1-1, with a possible D match to TRBD1 (5 bases). The CDR3 length is 13 residues. Trimming pared 6 bases from V and 4 bases from J, leaving 12 bases between. Germline V gives CDR1 MNHNY, CDR2 SVGAGI (reference sequence). The CDR3: CASSSGGSTEAFF. The CDR3 DNA is TGTGCCAGCAGCTCGGGGGGAAGCACTGAAGCTTTCTTT.

The chain couples TRBV10-2 to TRBJ2-7, with 7 nucleotides matching TRBD2. The V gene's germline CDR1 is WSHSY and CDR2 SAAADI. The CDR3 sequence is 12 residues long. V shed 3 bases and J 6 bases; nucleotides not matched to a gene: 2. The CDR3 region is CASSELAFEQYF. CDR3 bases: TGCGCCAGCAGTGAACTAGCGTTCGAGCAGTACTTC.

The chain is built from TRBV12-3 or TRBV12-4 and TRBJ2-7; D remains ambiguous. The CDR3 contains 14 residues. V was pared by 6 bases and J by 0 bases, with 12 bases between. The CDR3 is CASSRSTYSYEQYF. CDR3 bases: TGTGCCAGCAGCCGGAGTACCTACTCCTACGAGCAGTACTTC.

The CDR3 loop reads CASSFRSGLAVKETGELFF. CDR3 coding DNA: TGCGCCAGCAGCTTCCGTTCGGGACTAGCGGTAAAGGAGACCGGGGAGCTGTTTTTT. V usage is TRBV5-1 and J usage is TRBJ2-2, with 11 bases that match TRBD2. This CDR3 contains 19 residues. With 2 bases clipped from V and 5 bases from J, the junction kept 14 bases outside the gene matches. Germline CDR1 SGHRS, CDR2 YFSETQ.

V is TRBV6-5 and J is TRBJ2-1; D call uncertain. The V and J ends lost 5 bases and 3 bases respectively, with 5 bases between them. Germline V gene sequence: CDR1 MNHEY, CDR2 SVGAGI. This CDR3 has 12 amino acids. The DNA of the CDR3 is TGTGCCAGCAGTCGTAACTACAATGAGCAGTTCTTC. This encodes CASSRNYNEQFF.

There are a few counts of this clonotype. The rearrangement uses TRBV6-1 and TRBJ2-3, with no clear D. CDR1 is MNHNS and CDR2 is SASEGT in the germline V gene. V was cut by 2 bases and J by 0 bases, with 9 bases left in between. CDR3 length: 15 amino acids. The CDR3, as DNA: TGTGCCAGCAGTGAAATCCCTGGGAGCACAGATACGCAGTATTTT. It yields the protein CASSEIPGSTDTQYF.

This sequence joins TRBV2 and TRBJ2-1; TRBD2 is a possible D gene (7 bases). V gave up 6 bases and J gave up 10 bases, with 22 bases separating them. The CDR3 has 15 residues. Germline values: CDR1 SNHLY, CDR2 FYNNEI. The CDR3 DNA sequence: TGTGCCAGCAGAGATATTAGGGGGGGGGACGGGGAGCAGTTCTTC. Protein product: CASRDIRGGDGEQFF.

This chain uses TRBV6-2 or TRBV6-3 with TRBJ2-2; possibly TRBD2 for D (5 bases). V gave up 3 bases and J gave up 2 bases, with 10 bases separating them. This CDR3 comprises 15 residues. CDR1 is MNHEY and CDR2 is SVGEGT in the germline V gene. The DNA of the CDR3 is TGTGCCAGCAGTTATGCCGGGGAAAACACCGGGGAGCTGTTTTTT. Translation gives CASSYAGENTGELFF.

This clonotype was recorded a few times. The chain carries TRBV20-1 and TRBJ2-1; D gene ambiguous. The germline CDR1 and CDR2 sequences are DFQATT and SNEGSKA (reference sequence). The length of the CDR3 is 13 residues. V gave up 3 bases and J gave up 3 bases, with 9 bases separating them. Here the CDR3 reads CSASDGFYNEQFF. In DNA form, the CDR3 reads TGCAGTGCTAGTGACGGATTCTACAATGAGCAGTTCTTC.

The chain uses TRBV7-2 and TRBJ2-1; TRBD2 might be the D (6 bases). With the DNA end fitting TRBJ2-7 better, the J assignment may be wrong. CDR3 size: 14 residues. From germline, CDR1 is SGHTA and CDR2 FQGNSA. DNA for the CDR3: TGTGCCAGCAGCCGGGACTCCTCCTACAATGAGCAGTACTTC. Protein: CASSRDSSYNEQYF.

A few counts support this clonotype. The chain is built from TRBV10-3 and TRBJ2-1, with 10 bases identical to TRBD2. Unmatched junction bases numbered 5, after V lost 3 bases and J lost 6 bases. The CDR3 is made up of 15 amino acids. Germline values: CDR1 ENHRY, CDR2 SYGVKD. For the CDR3, the DNA is TGTGCCATCAGTGAACTAGCGGGGAGATTCAATGAGCAGTTCTTC. It encodes CAISELAGRFNEQFF.

This clonotype was counted only a few times. The CDR3 here is CASSVVGGGLTGDTQYF. The DNA of the CDR3 is TGTGCCAGCAGCGTAGTAGGCGGGGGCCTTACGGGAGATACGCAGTATTTT. J is TRBJ2-3 and V is TRBV7-6; weak D call: TRBD2 (7 bases). CDR1 SGHVS and CDR2 FNYEAQ come from the germline V gene. Trimming pared 5 bases from V and 5 bases from J, leaving 23 bases between. The length of the CDR3 is 17 residues.

This clonotype was observed once. J is TRBJ1-6 and V is TRBV18; 9 bases map to TRBD1. V lost 2 bases to trimming and J lost 7 bases; unmatched junction nucleotides: 3. This CDR3 is 15 amino acids long. Germline-derived CDR1 and CDR2 are KGHSH and LQKENI. The CDR3 nucleotides read TGTGCCAGCTCACCAGGGGGACAGGGAAATTCACCCCTCCACTTT. Translation gives CASSPGGQGNSPLHF.

The rearrangement links TRBV6-5 to TRBJ1-6; the D is unclear. Trimming removed 7 bases at V and 2 bases at J, with 9 bases between. The germline gives CDR1 MNHEY, CDR2 SVGAGI. The length of the CDR3 is 14 residues. This chain's CDR3 is CASTPGPYNSPLHF. For the CDR3, the DNA is TGTGCCAGCACTCCGGGCCCCTATAATTCACCCCTCCACTTT.

The chain employs TRBV6-5 and TRBJ1-2; no firm D call. V was pared by 0 bases and J by 2 bases, with 10 bases between. The CDR3 runs 15 residues. CDR1 is MNHEY and CDR2 is SVGAGI in the germline V gene. The CDR3 spells CASSYSPVFNYGYTF. In DNA, the CDR3 is TGTGCCAGCAGTTACTCACCAGTGTTCAACTATGGCTACACCTTC.